The 29 T cell receptor beta chains listed next were all sequenced from one sample in a study of CD8 T cells in Susac syndrome. Random hexamers were used to reverse transcribe roughly 0.5 to 1 ug of RNA. TCRdb itself ran the immunoSEQ multiplex PCR reads through MiXCR, one entry per CDR3 protein. This sample has 140,000 to 150,000 distinct CDR3 sequences; around 95% occur once, and the top ten carry about 0.08%. The sample was CD4+ T cells from PBMCs. The receptors here all came from a human donor with Susac syndrome.

This chain links TRBV3-1 with TRBJ2-7, with TRBD2 matching 13 bases. Trimming cost V 1 base and J 9 bases; bases outside gene matches: 6. Germline V gene sequence: CDR1 LGHDT, CDR2 YNNKEL (reference sequence). CDR3 length equals 15 residues. This chain's CDR3 is CASSQGGLAGDWQYF. CDR3 bases: TGTGCCAGCAGCCAAGGAGGACTAGCGGGAGATTGGCAGTACTTC.

This sequence joins TRBV7-2 and TRBJ2-1, with D perhaps being TRBD1 or TRBD2 (6 bases each). V lost 1 base and J 5 bases, leaving 12 bases between the germline ends. This CDR3 contains 15 residues. Germline V gene lookup returns CDR1 SGHTA and CDR2 FQGNSA. CDR3 DNA sequence: TGTGCCAGCAGCTTAGTTCGGGGGCTTAACAATGAGCAGTTCTTC. Its protein product is CASSLVRGLNNEQFF.

CDR3 protein: CASSLTGFYEQYF. CDR3 coding DNA: TGTGCCAGCAGTTTAACAGGCTTCTACGAGCAGTACTTC. This chain connects TRBV28 to TRBJ2-7; a weak D match, TRBD1 (5 bases). Deletions cut 2 bases from V and 3 bases from J, with 8 bases between. This CDR3 is built from 13 residues. Germline CDR1 is MDHEN and CDR2 is SYDVKM.

This clonotype was recorded only once. The rearrangement uses TRBV15 and TRBJ2-2; no clear D gene. CDR1 and CDR2 from the germline V gene are LNHNV and YYDKDF (reference sequence). There are 15 residues in the CDR3. V was pared by 3 bases and J by 1 base, with 9 bases between. As DNA, the CDR3 is TGTGCCACCAGCAGCCCCACGAGGAACACCGGGGAGCTGTTTTTT. Protein sequence: CATSSPTRNTGELFF.

This rearrangement joins TRBV9 to TRBJ1-6, with TRBD1 matching over 8 bases. Germline assignment: CDR1 SGDLS and CDR2 YYNGEE. The CDR3 consists of 18 residues. The V and J ends lost 3 bases and 3 bases, in that order; junction bases with no gene match: 11. DNA for the CDR3: TGTGCCAGCAGCGAGGCCTTGACAGGGGCGTACTATAATTCACCCCTCCACTTT. This translates into CASSEALTGAYYNSPLHF. Full variable domain (outside the CDR3, taken from reference TRBV9 and TRBJ1-6): DSGVTQTPKHLITATGQRVTLRCSPRSGDLSVYWYQQSLDQGLQFLIQYYNGEERAKGNILERFSAQQFPDLHSELNLSSLELGDSALYFCASSEALTGAYYNSPLHFGNGTRLTVT.

This chain links TRBV7-2 with TRBJ2-7; 8 bases align to TRBD2. The CDR3 length is 15 residues. The V and J ends lost 5 bases and 2 bases, in that order; junction bases with no gene match: 8. Germline V gives CDR1 SGHTA, CDR2 FQGNSA. The CDR3 nucleotides read TGTGCCAGCAGCCCCTCTAGCGGGCGAACCTACGAGCAGTACTTC. The encoded protein is CASSPSSGRTYEQYF.

The genes are TRBV2 and TRBJ2-4, with D uncertain. The CDR3 consists of 14 residues. Germline V gene lookup returns CDR1 SNHLY and CDR2 FYNNEI. With 7 bases removed from V and 0 bases from J, the gap between germline ends came to 10 bases. The CDR3, as DNA: TGTGCCAGCACCCTAGACAAAGCCAAAAACATTCAGTACTTC. This gives the protein CASTLDKAKNIQYF.

The CDR3 DNA reads TGTGCCAGCAGCTCAGGACTAGCGGAATACAATGAGCAGTTCTTC. This gives the protein CASSSGLAEYNEQFF. The chain links TRBV5-4 to TRBJ2-1; 10 bases align to TRBD2. V shed 3 bases and J 4 bases; nucleotides not matched to a gene: 4. CDR3 size: 15 residues. The germline gives CDR1 SGHNT, CDR2 YYREEE (reference sequence). Together with reference TRBV5-4 and TRBJ2-1, the CDR3 gives the full variable domain: ETGVTQSPTHLIKTRGQQVTLRCSSQSGHNTVSWYQQALGQGPQFIFQYYREEENGRGNFPPRFSGLQFPNYSSELNVNALELDDSALYLCASSSGLAEYNEQFFGPGTRLTVL.

The rearrangement uses TRBV27 and TRBJ2-7; possible D gene TRBD1, 5 bases. CDR3 length: 14 amino acids. Trimming stripped 2 bases from V and 0 bases from J, with 8 bases between. Germline V gives CDR1 MNHEY, CDR2 SMNVEV (reference sequence). The CDR3 DNA follows: TGTGCCAGCAGTTTACGACAGTACTCCTACGAGCAGTACTTC. Translation gives CASSLRQYSYEQYF.

This rearrangement joins TRBV4-1 to TRBJ2-1; possible D gene TRBD1, 5 bases. The germline V gene encodes CDR1 MGHRA and CDR2 YSYEKL. The germline V and J ends were trimmed by 5 bases and 1 base, with 12 bases remaining between them. The length of the CDR3 is 15 residues. The CDR3: CASSALQVSYNEQFF. The CDR3 region has the DNA TGCGCCAGCAGCGCACTACAGGTATCCTACAATGAGCAGTTCTTC.

V and J are TRBV12-3 or TRBV12-4 and TRBJ2-2; perhaps TRBD2 as D (5 bases). V dropped 6 bases and J dropped 7 bases, with 15 bases sitting between them. The CDR3 totals 14 residues. The CDR3 coding sequence is TGTGCCAGCAGGAGGGAGCTAACAGACGGGGAGCTGTTTTTT. It is translated as CASRRELTDGELFF.

This chain uses TRBV7-9 with TRBJ1-1; the D gene is possibly TRBD1 (5 bases). The CDR3 totals 13 residues. Germline V gene lookup returns CDR1 SEHNR and CDR2 FQNEAQ (reference sequence). With 5 bases removed from V and 4 bases from J, the gap between germline ends came to 11 bases. The CDR3 coding sequence is TGTGCCAGCAGCCCAATGGGGGGCACTGAAGCTTTCTTT. It codes for CASSPMGGTEAFF.

The rearrangement joins TRBV12-3 or TRBV12-4 to TRBJ2-4; D gene uncertain. The CDR3 covers 13 residues. V was trimmed by 3 bases and J by 2 bases, leaving 5 bases between them. CDR3 region: CASSFMTKNIQYF. CDR3 DNA sequence: TGTGCCAGCAGTTTTATGACCAAAAACATTCAGTACTTC.

The chain couples TRBV13 to TRBJ2-7; TRBD1 matches 9 bases. This CDR3 is 14 amino acids long. Germline V gene sequence: CDR1 PRHDT, CDR2 FYEKMQ (reference sequence). The ends lost 5 bases at V and 5 bases at J; junction bases unmatched: 7. Written as DNA, the CDR3 is TGTGCCAGCAGCCGTCCCACAGGGGGCGACGAGCAGTACTTC. Its translation: CASSRPTGGDEQYF.

A note on this clonotype: Mismatch with germline at one junction end may stem from a read error. This rearrangement joins TRBV13 to TRBJ2-7; D call uncertain. CDR3 length equals 11 residues. The germline CDR1 and CDR2 sequences are PRHDT and FYEKMQ (reference sequence). The CDR3 DNA follows: TGTGCCAGCAGCTTAGGCGGGTACCCTACGTTC. This translates into CASSLGGYPTF.

The rearrangement links TRBV12-3 or TRBV12-4 to TRBJ2-7; the match to TRBD2 covers 7 bases. This CDR3 has 13 amino acids. V trimming: 0 bases; J trimming: 7 bases; junction bases outside the gene matches: 3. The CDR3 bases are TGTGCCAGCAGTTTAGCGGTGGGAGGGGAGCAGTACTTC. Translation gives CASSLAVGGEQYF.

This chain joins TRBV12-3 or TRBV12-4 and TRBJ2-7, with TRBD2 identical over 9 bases. The CDR3 spans 14 residues. Trimming removed 4 bases from V and 1 base from J; junction bases left unmatched: 2. The CDR3 bases are TGTGCCAGCAGTTCTAGCGGGGCTTCCTACGAGCAGTACTTC. This encodes CASSSSGASYEQYF.

The chain joins TRBV4-1 to TRBJ1-5, with D possibly being TRBD1 (5 bases). The CDR3 is 16 amino acids. The germline CDR1 and CDR2 sequences are MGHRA and YSYEKL. Trimming cost V 0 bases and J 3 bases, with 12 bases left between them. This chain's CDR3 is CASSQDAGLLNQPQHF. CDR3 nucleotides: TGCGCCAGCAGCCAAGACGCGGGGCTCCTCAATCAGCCCCAGCATTTT.

V is TRBV29-1 and J is TRBJ2-3; unclear D gene. V gave up 4 bases and J gave up 7 bases, with 21 bases separating them. CDR1 and CDR2 from the germline V gene are SQVTM and ANQGSEA. The CDR3 contains 15 residues. The chain's CDR3 is CSVVVSTRSLYTQYF. The CDR3 DNA follows: TGCAGCGTTGTAGTGTCCACACGTTCCCTTTATACGCAGTATTTT.

The V and J genes are TRBV29-1 and TRBJ2-2; D is possibly TRBD2 (5 bases). The germline gives CDR1 SQVTM, CDR2 ANQGSEA. This CDR3 spans 14 amino acids. With 8 bases removed from V and 0 bases from J, the gap between germline ends came to 13 bases. The CDR3 region is CSIGEGPNTGELFF. CDR3 coding DNA: TGCAGCATCGGAGAGGGTCCGAACACCGGGGAGCTGTTTTTT.

The V gene is TRBV29-1, the J gene TRBJ1-1; D gene unclear. CDR1 is SQVTM and CDR2 is ANQGSEA in the germline V gene. V shed 3 bases and J shed 0 bases, with 5 bases lying between them. The CDR3 sequence is 12 residues long. The CDR3 sequence is CSVDSLNTEAFF. CDR3 DNA: TGCAGCGTTGACAGTTTGAACACTGAAGCTTTCTTT.

The chain couples TRBV29-1 to TRBJ2-7, with 7 bases identical to TRBD1. The trim removed 2 bases at V and 3 bases at J, leaving 7 bases unmatched. The CDR3 loop spans 14 amino acids. Germline CDR1 SQVTM, CDR2 ANQGSEA. CDR3 in amino acids: CSVETRDRSYEQYF. The DNA of the CDR3 is TGCAGCGTTGAAACTCGGGACAGAAGCTACGAGCAGTACTTC.

This chain links TRBV28 with TRBJ1-2, with 7 nucleotides matching TRBD1. CDR3 length equals 12 residues. Germline V gene lookup returns CDR1 MDHEN and CDR2 SYDVKM. V lost 6 bases to trimming and J lost 6 bases; unmatched junction nucleotides: 4. CDR3 in amino acids: CASRADRDGYTF. The CDR3 DNA sequence: TGTGCCAGCAGGGCAGACAGGGATGGCTACACCTTC.

The genes are TRBV20-1 and TRBJ2-7, with D tentatively TRBD2 (6 bases). V was cut by 2 bases and J by 0 bases, with 14 bases left in between. From germline, CDR1 is DFQATT and CDR2 SNEGSKA (reference sequence). The CDR3 runs to 15 residues. CDR3 residues: CSARRSSVYSYEQYF. The CDR3 coding sequence is TGCAGTGCTAGAAGGTCTAGCGTATACTCCTACGAGCAGTACTTC.

The rearrangement links TRBV12-3 or TRBV12-4 to TRBJ2-6, with D unclear. The V end lost 7 bases, the J end lost 0 bases, and 7 bases lay between the germline ends. This CDR3 is built from 14 residues. The CDR3 nucleotides are TGTGCCAGCACCCTCGGCTCTGGGGCCAACGTCCTGACTTTC. Protein sequence: CASTLGSGANVLTF.

The genes are TRBV12-5 and TRBJ1-1; D gene uncertain. This CDR3 region has 12 residues. Germline CDR1 LGHNT, CDR2 FRNRAP. V was cut by 1 base and J by 7 bases, with 7 bases left in between. CDR3 DNA: TGTGCTAGTGGTTTGGGGCCCAATGAAGCTTTCTTT. Amino acids: CASGLGPNEAFF.

The chain employs TRBV12-3 or TRBV12-4 and TRBJ2-2; D remains ambiguous. The V gene lost 4 bases and the J gene lost 0 bases, with 9 bases spanning the gap. The CDR3 is made up of 15 amino acids. The CDR3 region is CASSSLPPNTGELFF. The DNA for the CDR3 is TGTGCCAGCAGTTCCCTACCACCGAACACCGGGGAGCTGTTTTTT.

This chain joins TRBV20-1 and TRBJ2-1; 7 bases align to TRBD1. The CDR3 is 13 residues long. Germline CDR1 and CDR2: DFQATT and SNEGSKA (reference sequence). V shed 6 bases, J shed 7 bases, and the junction held 9 bases outside the gene matches. CDR3 region: CSARTGVGNEQFF. CDR3 DNA sequence: TGCAGTGCCAGAACAGGGGTAGGGAATGAGCAGTTCTTC.

J is TRBJ2-7 and V is TRBV14; 7 positions agree with TRBD1. V shed 4 bases, J shed 1 base, and the junction held 4 bases outside the gene matches. The germline CDR1 and CDR2 sequences are SGHDN and FVKESK. The CDR3 has 14 residues. Here the CDR3 DNA reads TGTGCCAGCAGCCCCCCGGGACAGTCCTACGAGCAGTACTTC. It yields the protein CASSPPGQSYEQYF.